This T cell receptor (beta chain) was identified in a study of blood T cell repertoires in COVID-19. The wider study: Researchers got acute and convalescent COVID-19 samples from the United States, Italy and Spain. T cells, B-cell-depleted T cells, or PBMCs supplied cDNA or gDNA.

Methods used by the authors: For nucleated cells, counts were estimated from reference gene primer amplification. Profiling relied on immunoSEQ multiplex PCR, and the TCRdb table lists in-frame clones only, not all of them. V and J calls and clone size come straight from that table; D and trimming were deduced from the DNA. The profile shows 110,000 or so clones, 75% to 90% of them singletons. The CDR3 is 13 residues long. Germline V gene lookup returns CDR1 SNHLY and CDR2 FYNNEI. V was shortened by 8 bases and J by 0 bases, with 10 bases between the two germline ends. Seattle patients were enrolled while actively infected and followed longitudinally.

This TCR came from a woman aged 55-69 years with COVID-19, enrolled during active disease. The chain carries TRBV2 and TRBJ1-1; D remains unclear. Sequencing was carried out using peripheral blood. CDR3 in amino acids: CASEGPLNTEAFF. Written as DNA, the CDR3 is TGTGCCAGCGAGGGCCCTTTGAACACTGAAGCTTTCTTT.